These T cell receptor beta chains were read from a single sample in a study of siplizumab effects on memory and regulatory T cells. Clones were sequenced by immunoSEQ multiplex PCR, and TCRdb holds only the in-frame ones, with some missing. Counted here are some 120,000 clones, about 94% occurring once; the ten biggest clones make up roughly 1.5%. Specimen: non-Treg CD4+ T cells sorted from blood. The receptors were gathered from a human donor in good health. Each CDR3 is given with its conserved first and last residue. The D gene is left open where the match is weak. Clone size is not always given. Where it is, it says once, few, many or a class for expanded clones.

j_call d_call v_call clone_size cdr3_nt cdr3_aa
TRBJ1-1 . TRBV2 . TGTGCCAGCAGGGGTGGGGCCCCTGAAGCTTTCTTT CASRGGAPEAFF
TRBJ2-3 . TRBV7-9 . TGTGCCAGCAGCAAGAGCGGTAGCACAGATACGCAGTATTTT CASSKSGSTDTQYF
TRBJ2-3 TRBD1 TRBV11-2 . TGTGCCAGCAGCACCTACAGGGGCCGACTCACAGATACGCAGTATTTT CASSTYRGRLTDTQYF
TRBJ2-7 . TRBV25-1 . TGTGCCAGCATCCAAGGGGGGGCGGCACGGGACTACGAGCAGTACTTC CASIQGGAARDYEQYF
TRBJ1-3 . TRBV19 . TGTGCCAGTAGTCTCCGACAGTTCCCCTCTGGAAACACCATATATTTT CASSLRQFPSGNTIYF
TRBJ2-1 . TRBV27 . TGTGCCAGCAGTTCTGGACAGGGAGGGCATGAGCAGTTCTTC CASSSGQGGHEQFF
TRBJ1-5 . TRBV6-5 . TGTGCCAGCACCGGGAGTAGCAATCAGCCCCAGCATTTT CASTGSSNQPQHF
TRBJ1-5 . TRBV7-9 . TGTGCCTCCGAACAGGGTAGCAATCAGCCCCAGCATTTT CASEQGSNQPQHF
TRBJ2-7 . TRBV2 once TGTGCCAGCAGAAGAGATAGGGTCGCCGAGCAGTACTTC CASRRDRVAEQYF
TRBJ2-5 . TRBV5-1 . TGCGCCAGCAGCTTGGAGGGCAGGGAAGAGACCCAGTACTTC CASSLEGREETQYF
TRBJ1-2 . TRBV7-9 . TGTGCCAGCAGCTTCGCACCTAACCGGGACGGAATCTATGGCTACACCTTC CASSFAPNRDGIYGYTF
TRBJ1-1 . TRBV6-1 once TGTGCCAGCAGTGGGACAGCCAACACTGAAGCTTTCTTT CASSGTANTEAFF
TRBJ2-1 . TRBV6-5 . TGTGCCAGCAGTAGGGGAAAGAACAATGAGCAGTTCTTC CASSRGKNNEQFF
TRBJ2-6 . TRBV5-6 . TGTGCCAGCAGCTTGAGGACAACGAGCTCTGGGGCCAACGTCCTGACTTTC CASSLRTTSSGANVLTF
TRBJ1-6 . TRBV9 . TGTGCCAGCAGCGTAGGCGGGGCCGGTAATAATTCACCCCTCCACTTT CASSVGGAGNNSPLHF
TRBJ1-1 TRBD1 TRBV5-4 . TGTGCCAGCAACCTCCGGGACAGCGGGATGAACACTGAAGCTTTCTTT CASNLRDSGMNTEAFF
TRBJ2-1 TRBD2 TRBV5-1 . TGCGCCAGCAGCTTGGATCTAGCGGGAGGCTACAATGAGCAGTTCTTC CASSLDLAGGYNEQFF
TRBJ2-5 . TRBV19 . TGTGCCAGTTACGGGGGGGACAGCCAAGAGACCCAGTACTTC CASYGGDSQETQYF
TRBJ2-6 . TRBV29-1 . TGCAGCGTTGACTCATCTGGGGCCAACGTCCTGACTTTC CSVDSSGANVLTF
TRBJ1-2 . TRBV19 . TGTGCCAGTAGTAGTACAGGGTTGGACAACACCTTC CASSSTGLDNTF
TRBJ2-1 TRBD2 TRBV5-1 . TGCGCCAGCAGCTCGGGACTAGCGGGAGTAAGGGTTAGTGAGCAGTTCTTC CASSSGLAGVRVSEQFF
TRBJ2-3 . TRBV2 . TGTGCCGGTGCAGGGGGGCTCACAGATACGCAGTATTTT CAGAGGLTDTQYF
TRBJ2-7 TRBD1 TRBV27 . TGTGCCAGCAGTCCGGACAGGGCGGGTTTAAACGAGCAGTACTTC CASSPDRAGLNEQYF
TRBJ2-2 . TRBV5-1 . TGCGCCAGCAGGTCTGGGGGCCAGATCATCGGGGAGCTGTTTTTT CASRSGGQIIGELFF